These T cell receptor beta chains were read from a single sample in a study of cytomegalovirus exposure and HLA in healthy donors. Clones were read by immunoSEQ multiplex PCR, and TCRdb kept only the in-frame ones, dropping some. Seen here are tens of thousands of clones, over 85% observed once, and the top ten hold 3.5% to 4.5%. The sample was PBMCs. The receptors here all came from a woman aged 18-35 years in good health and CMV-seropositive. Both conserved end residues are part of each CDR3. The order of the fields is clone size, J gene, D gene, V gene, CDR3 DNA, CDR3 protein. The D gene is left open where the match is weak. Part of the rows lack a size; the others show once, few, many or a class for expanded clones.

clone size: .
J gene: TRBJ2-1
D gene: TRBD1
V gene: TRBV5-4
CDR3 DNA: TGTGCCAGCAGCCGCCCCGGGACAGGGGTCAATGAGCAGTTCTTC
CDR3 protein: CASSRPGTGVNEQFF

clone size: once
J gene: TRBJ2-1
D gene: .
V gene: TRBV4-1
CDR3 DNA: TGCGCCAGCAGCCAAGAAGAAGGGGCCTGGACAGTTTACAATGAGCAGTTCTTC
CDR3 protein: CASSQEEGAWTVYNEQFF

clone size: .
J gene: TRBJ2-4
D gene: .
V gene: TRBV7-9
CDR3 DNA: TGTGCCAGCAGCTATCAGGGGCACATTCAGTACTTC
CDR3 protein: CASSYQGHIQYF

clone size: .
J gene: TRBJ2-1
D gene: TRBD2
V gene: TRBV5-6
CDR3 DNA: TGTGCCAGCAGCGGAGTAGCGGGGGGCGGAAATGAGCAGTTCTTC
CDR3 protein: CASSGVAGGGNEQFF

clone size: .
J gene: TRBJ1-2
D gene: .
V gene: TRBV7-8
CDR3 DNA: TGTGCCAGCAGCTTATTCTCGGGGGATGGCTACACCTTC
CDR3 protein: CASSLFSGDGYTF

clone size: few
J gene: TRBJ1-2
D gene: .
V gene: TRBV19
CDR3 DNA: TGTGCCACTCTAGACAAAACCGGGACACGGAGCTATGGCTACACCTTC
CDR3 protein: CATLDKTGTRSYGYTF

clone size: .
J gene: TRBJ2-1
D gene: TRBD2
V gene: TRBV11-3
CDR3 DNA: TGTGCCAGCAGCTTAGGGCTTTCGGGGGGGGAGCAGTTCTTC
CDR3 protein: CASSLGLSGGEQFF

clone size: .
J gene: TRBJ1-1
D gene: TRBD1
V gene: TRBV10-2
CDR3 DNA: TGCGCCAGCAGCGACAGGGGGCAAAATGAAGCTTTCTTT
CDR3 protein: CASSDRGQNEAFF

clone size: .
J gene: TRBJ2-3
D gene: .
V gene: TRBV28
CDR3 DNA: TGTGCCAGCAGCCAGAAGCGGCCAGATACGCAGTATTTT
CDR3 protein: CASSQKRPDTQYF

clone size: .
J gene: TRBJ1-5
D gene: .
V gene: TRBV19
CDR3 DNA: TGTGCCAGTACCGAACAGAATAGCAATCAGCCCCAGCATTTT
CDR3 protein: CASTEQNSNQPQHF

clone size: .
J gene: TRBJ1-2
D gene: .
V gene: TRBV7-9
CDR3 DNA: TGTGCCAGCAGCGAAAACAGGGACCAGAGCACCTTC
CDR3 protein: CASSENRDQSTF

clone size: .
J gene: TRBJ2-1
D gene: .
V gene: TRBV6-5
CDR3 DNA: TGTGCCAGCAGTTACTCGAATGCGGGAAATGAGCAGTTCTTC
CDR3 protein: CASSYSNAGNEQFF

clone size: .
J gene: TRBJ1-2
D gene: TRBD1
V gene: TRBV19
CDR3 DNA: TGTGCCAGTAGTGTCGAAACGTCGGGACAGGGGATCTATGGCTACACCTTC
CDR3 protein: CASSVETSGQGIYGYTF

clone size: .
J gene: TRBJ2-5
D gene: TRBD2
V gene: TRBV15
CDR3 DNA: TGTGCCACCAGCAGAGGGGCGGGAGGGCCTGAAGAGACCCAGTACTTC
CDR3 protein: CATSRGAGGPEETQYF

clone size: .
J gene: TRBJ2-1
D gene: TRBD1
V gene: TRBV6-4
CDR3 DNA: TGTGCCAGCAGTGACTCCGCGACAGGGGGCAATGAGCAGTTCTTC
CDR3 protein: CASSDSATGGNEQFF

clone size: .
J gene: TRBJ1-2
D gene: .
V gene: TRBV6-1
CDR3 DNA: TGTGCCAGCAGTTATAAGGGGTTAAGCTATGGCTACACCTTC
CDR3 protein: CASSYKGLSYGYTF

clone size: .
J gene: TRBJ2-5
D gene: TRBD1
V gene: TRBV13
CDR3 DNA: TGTGCCAGCAGCTCGGGACAGCAAGAGACCCAGTACTTC
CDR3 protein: CASSSGQQETQYF

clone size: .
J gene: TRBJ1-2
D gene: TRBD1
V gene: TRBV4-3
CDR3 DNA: TGCGCCAGCAGCCAACTGACAGGGGGGGAGTATGGCTACACCTTC
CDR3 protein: CASSQLTGGEYGYTF

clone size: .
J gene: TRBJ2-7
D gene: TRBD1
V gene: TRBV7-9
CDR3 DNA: TGTGCCAGCAGAGGACAGGATAATTACGAGCAGTACTTC
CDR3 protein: CASRGQDNYEQYF

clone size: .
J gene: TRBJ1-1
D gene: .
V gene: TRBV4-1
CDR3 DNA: TGCGCCAGCAGCCCTCAGGGTGGGAACACTGAAGCTTTCTTT
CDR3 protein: CASSPQGGNTEAFF

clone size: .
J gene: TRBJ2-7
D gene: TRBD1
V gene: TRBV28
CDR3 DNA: TGTGCCAGCTCCGGAGGAGGACAGGGATATTACGAGCAGTACTTC
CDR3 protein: CASSGGGQGYYEQYF

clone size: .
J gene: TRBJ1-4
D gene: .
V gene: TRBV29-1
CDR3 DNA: TGCAGCGCAGGATCAACTAATGAAAAACTGTTTTTT
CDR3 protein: CSAGSTNEKLFF

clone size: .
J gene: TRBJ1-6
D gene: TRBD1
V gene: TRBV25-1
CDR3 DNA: TGTGCCAGCAGTGAATGGGGCCTCGGGGACAGCAATTCACCCCTCCACTTT
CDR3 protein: CASSEWGLGDSNSPLHF

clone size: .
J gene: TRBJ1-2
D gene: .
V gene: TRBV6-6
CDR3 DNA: TGTGCCAGCAGTTATTCACGGGGGAGCAACTATGGCTACACCTTC
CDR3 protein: CASSYSRGSNYGYTF

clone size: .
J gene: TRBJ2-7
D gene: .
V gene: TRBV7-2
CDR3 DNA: TGTGCCAGCAGCCAGGGACATTTCTACGAGCAGTACTTC
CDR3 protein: CASSQGHFYEQYF

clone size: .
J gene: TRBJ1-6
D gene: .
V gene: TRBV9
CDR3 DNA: TGTGCCAGCAGTCCAGGGAACGTTTCACCCCTCCACTTT
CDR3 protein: CASSPGNVSPLHF

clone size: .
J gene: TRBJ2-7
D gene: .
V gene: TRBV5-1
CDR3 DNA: TGCGCCAGCAGCTTGGTGGTAGCCTACGAGCAGTACTTC
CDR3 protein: CASSLVVAYEQYF

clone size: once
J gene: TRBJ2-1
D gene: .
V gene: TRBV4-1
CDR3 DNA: TGCGCCAGCAGCCGGACCGGACTTGAGCAGTTCTTC
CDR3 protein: CASSRTGLEQFF

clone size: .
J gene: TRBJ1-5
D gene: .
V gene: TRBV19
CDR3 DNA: TGTGCCAGTAGTCTCCGTCAGGTTAGCAATCAGCCCCAGCATTTT
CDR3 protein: CASSLRQVSNQPQHF

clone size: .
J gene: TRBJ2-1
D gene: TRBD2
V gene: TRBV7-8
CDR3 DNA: TGTGCCAGCAGCCGCATGACTAGCGGGGAGAATGAGCAGTTCTTC
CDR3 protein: CASSRMTSGENEQFF

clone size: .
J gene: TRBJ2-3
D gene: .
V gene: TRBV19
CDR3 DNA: TGTGCCAGTAGTATCCTCGACAGGAGCACAGATACGCAGTATTTT
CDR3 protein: CASSILDRSTDTQYF

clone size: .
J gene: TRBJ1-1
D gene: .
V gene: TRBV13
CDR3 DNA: TGTGCCAGCAGCCTGTACAGGGCGAACACTGAAGCTTTCTTT
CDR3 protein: CASSLYRANTEAFF

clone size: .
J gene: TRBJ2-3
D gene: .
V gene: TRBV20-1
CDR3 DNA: TGCAGTGCTAGATATAAAGATACGCAGTATTTT
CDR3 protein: CSARYKDTQYF

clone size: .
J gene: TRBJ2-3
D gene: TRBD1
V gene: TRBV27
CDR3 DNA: TGTGCCAGCAGTGAAGGGGACAGGGGGCATAAAGATACGCAGTATTTT
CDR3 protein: CASSEGDRGHKDTQYF

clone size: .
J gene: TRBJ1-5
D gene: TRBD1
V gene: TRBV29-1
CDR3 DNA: TGCAGCGTTGAAGCAGGGGGGAAAAATAGCAATCAGCCCCAGCATTTT
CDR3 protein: CSVEAGGKNSNQPQHF

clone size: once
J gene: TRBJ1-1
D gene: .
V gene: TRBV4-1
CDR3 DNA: TGCGCCAGCAGCCAAGTCCGAGGGGGTGGCACTGAAGCTTTCTTT
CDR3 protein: CASSQVRGGGTEAFF

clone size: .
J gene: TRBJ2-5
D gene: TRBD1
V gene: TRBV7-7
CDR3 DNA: TGTGCTAGCAGCTTAAACAGGGGAGAGACCCAGTACTTC
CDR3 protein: CASSLNRGETQYF

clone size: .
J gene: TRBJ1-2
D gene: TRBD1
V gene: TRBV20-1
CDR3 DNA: TGCAGTGTCAGGGGGGAAGGCTACACCTTC
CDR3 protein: CSVRGEGYTF

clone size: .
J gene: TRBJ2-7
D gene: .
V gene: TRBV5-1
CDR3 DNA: TGCGCCAGCAGCTTTGGGGGCGGCTCCTACGAGCAGTACTTC
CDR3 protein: CASSFGGGSYEQYF

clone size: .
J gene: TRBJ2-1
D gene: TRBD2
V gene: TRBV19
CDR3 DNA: TGTGCCAGTAGCACCGGGACTAGCGGTTACAATGAGCAGTTCTTC
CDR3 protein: CASSTGTSGYNEQFF

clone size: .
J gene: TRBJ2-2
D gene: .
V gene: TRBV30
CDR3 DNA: TGTGCCTGGAGTTCCAGGGTCCAGGGGGAGCTGTTTTTT
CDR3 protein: CAWSSRVQGELFF

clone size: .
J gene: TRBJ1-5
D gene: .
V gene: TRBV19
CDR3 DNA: TGTGCCAGTAAACAAGCGGACAGAGCTTATAATCAGCCCCAGCATTTT
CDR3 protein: CASKQADRAYNQPQHF

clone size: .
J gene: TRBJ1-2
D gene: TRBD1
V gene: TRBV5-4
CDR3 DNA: TGTGCCAGCAGCTTGGTGACAGGGAGCGGCTACACCTTC
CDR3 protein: CASSLVTGSGYTF

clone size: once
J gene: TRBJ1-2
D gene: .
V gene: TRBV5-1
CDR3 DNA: TGCGCCAGCAGCTTGGACAGGGATACAGGCTACACCTTC
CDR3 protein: CASSLDRDTGYTF

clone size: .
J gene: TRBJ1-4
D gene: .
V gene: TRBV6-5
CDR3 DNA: TGTGCCAGCAGAAGAGACACGGTCGATGAAAAACTGTTTTTT
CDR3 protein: CASRRDTVDEKLFF

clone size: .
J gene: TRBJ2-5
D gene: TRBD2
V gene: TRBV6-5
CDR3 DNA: TGTGCCAGCAGTTACGATGCGGGGGGCGAGACCCAGTACTTC
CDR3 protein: CASSYDAGGETQYF

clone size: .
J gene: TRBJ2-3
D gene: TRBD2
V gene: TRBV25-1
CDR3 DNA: TGTGCCAGTATGACTAGCGGGAGATATACAGATACGCAGTATTTT
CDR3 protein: CASMTSGRYTDTQYF

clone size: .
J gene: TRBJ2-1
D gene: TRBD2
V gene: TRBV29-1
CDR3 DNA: TGCAGCGTTGAGACTAGCGGGAGGTCCTACAATGAGCAGTTCTTC
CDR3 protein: CSVETSGRSYNEQFF

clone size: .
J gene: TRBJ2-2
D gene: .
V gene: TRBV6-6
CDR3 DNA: TGTGCCAGCAGTACGGGGGTCACCGGGGAGCTGTTTTTT
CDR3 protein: CASSTGVTGELFF